This T cell receptor beta chain originates from a study of control samples from healthy donors and cancer patients. Generated by immunoSEQ multiplex PCR, the TCRdb table keeps only in-frame clones and is missing some. The sample has about 170,000 clones, 80% to 90% seen once. The material sequenced was blood. The sequence was collected from a woman younger than 45 in good health.

As DNA, the CDR3 is TGCGCCAGCAGCTTGGACAGGGTCTCTGGGGCCAACGTCCTGACTTTC. Amino acid sequence: CASSLDRVSGANVLTF. The chain has TRBV5-1 and TRBJ2-6; maybe TRBD1 (6 bases). The V end lost 0 bases, the J end lost 0 bases, and 7 bases lay between the germline ends. This CDR3 is built from 16 residues. CDR1 is SGHRS and CDR2 is YFSETQ in the germline V gene.